This T cell receptor beta chain is drawn from a study of blood T cell repertoires in COVID-19. In the original workflow: The assay estimated nucleated cells by amplifying reference gene primers. The assay was immunoSEQ multiplex PCR, and TCRdb's table has in-frame clones only and misses some. V, J and clone size were drawn from that table, and D and trimming were deduced from the DNA. The repertoire holds 85,000 to 100,000 clones, with roughly 79% as singletons. A Seattle source enrolled patients during active infection and followed them longitudinally. Sequencing was carried out using peripheral blood. This TCR was sampled from a man of 80 years or more with COVID-19, enrolled during active disease.

The CDR3 sequence is CASSEAGTSTDTQYF. The CDR3, as DNA: TGTGCCAGCAGCGAAGCGGGGACTAGCACAGATACGCAGTATTTT. The chain joins TRBV9 to TRBJ2-3; 7 positions agree with TRBD2. CDR1 and CDR2 from the germline V gene are SGDLS and YYNGEE. This CDR3 comprises 15 residues. V shed 3 bases and J 0 bases; nucleotides not matched to a gene: 4. The full variable domain, with the rest looked up from reference TRBV9 and TRBJ2-3, is DSGVTQTPKHLITATGQRVTLRCSPRSGDLSVYWYQQSLDQGLQFLIQYYNGEERAKGNILERFSAQQFPDLHSELNLSSLELGDSALYFCASSEAGTSTDTQYFGPGTRLTVL.